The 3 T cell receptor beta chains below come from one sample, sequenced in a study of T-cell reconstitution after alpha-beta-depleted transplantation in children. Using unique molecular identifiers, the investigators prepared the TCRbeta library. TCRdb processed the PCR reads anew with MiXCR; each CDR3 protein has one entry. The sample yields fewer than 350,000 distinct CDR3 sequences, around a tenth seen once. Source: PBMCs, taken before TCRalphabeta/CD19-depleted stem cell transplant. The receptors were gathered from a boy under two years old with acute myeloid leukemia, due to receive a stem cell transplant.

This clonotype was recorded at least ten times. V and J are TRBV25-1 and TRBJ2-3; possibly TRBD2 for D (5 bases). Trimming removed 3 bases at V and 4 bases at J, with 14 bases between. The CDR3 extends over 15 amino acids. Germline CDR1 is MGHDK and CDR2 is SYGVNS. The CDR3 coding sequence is TGTGCCAGCAGTGATCTGGTGCGGCGGGCAGATACGCAGTATTTT. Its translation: CASSDLVRRADTQYF.

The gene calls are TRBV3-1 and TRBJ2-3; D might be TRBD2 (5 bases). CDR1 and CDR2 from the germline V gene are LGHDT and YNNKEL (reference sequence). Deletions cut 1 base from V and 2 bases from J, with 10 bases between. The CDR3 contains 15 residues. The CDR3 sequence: CASSQVRGNTDTQYF. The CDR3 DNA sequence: TGTGCCAGCAGCCAAGTACGGGGAAACACAGATACGCAGTATTTT.

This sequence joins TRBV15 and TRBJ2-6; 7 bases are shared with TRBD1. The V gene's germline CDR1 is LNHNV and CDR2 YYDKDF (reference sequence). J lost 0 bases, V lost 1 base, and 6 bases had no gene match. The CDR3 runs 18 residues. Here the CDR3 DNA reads TGTGCCACCAGCAGAGGAGGGACAGTGATCTCTGGGGCCAACGTCCTGACTTTC. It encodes CATSRGGTVISGANVLTF.